This T cell receptor beta chain was captured in a study of blood T cell repertoires in COVID-19. Across the whole study: Samples came from the United States, Italy and Spain, spanning acute and convalescent COVID-19.

In the authors' workflow: Nucleated cell number was recorded as an estimate derived from reference gene primer amplification. Only in-frame clones appear in the TCRdb table, and some are missing; sequencing was by immunoSEQ multiplex PCR. Clone size and V and J calls were adopted from that table, with D and trimming inferred from the DNA. Of about 140,000 clones listed, approximately 78% are singletons. CDR1 SEHNR and CDR2 FQNEAQ come from the germline V gene (reference sequence). With V trimmed by 5 bases and J by 1 base, 7 bases remained unmatched. The CDR3 runs 15 residues. Sample: peripheral blood. The chain has TRBV7-9 and TRBJ1-1; 7 bases align to TRBD1. The receptor was isolated from a woman older than 75 with acute or convalescent COVID-19. DNA of the CDR3: TGTGCCAGCAGCCAAAGGACAGGAAGGAACACTGAAGCTTTCTTT. Its translation: CASSQRTGRNTEAFF.